A single sample is the source of the 26 T cell receptor beta chains below, sequenced in a study of T cell changes during pregnancy in multiple sclerosis. Generated by immunoSEQ multiplex PCR, the TCRdb table keeps only in-frame clones and is missing some. The sample yields 20,000 to 25,000 clones, about 85% seen once. Sequencing was performed on CD8+ T cells from peripheral blood mononuclear cells, taken in the first trimester of pregnancy. Every receptor here comes from a female donor in good health, enrolled as a control in a pregnancy study.

The chain uses TRBV29-1 and TRBJ1-1; D unresolved. The CDR3 loop spans 13 amino acids. Per the germline V gene, CDR1 is SQVTM and CDR2 is ANQGSEA. Here the CDR3 reads CRVDPTGSTEAFF. CDR3 DNA: TGCAGGGTAGACCCCACGGGGAGCACTGAAGCTTTCTTT.

The chain employs TRBV27 and TRBJ1-6; no clear D. The germline V and J ends were trimmed by 8 bases and 7 bases, with 15 bases remaining between them. The CDR3 has 14 residues. Germline CDR1 is MNHEY and CDR2 is SMNVEV (reference sequence). The CDR3 nucleotides read TGTGCCAGCGGCCGGTTCGGGTGGAATTCACCCCTCCACTTT. This codes for CASGRFGWNSPLHF.

The V and J genes are TRBV6-1 and TRBJ2-1; 7 bases agree with TRBD2. The CDR3 is 16 amino acids. Germline CDR1 is MNHNS and CDR2 is SASEGT. The junction had 5 bases not matched to a gene; V was cut back by 1 base and J by 2 bases. The CDR3 nucleotides read TGTGCCAGCAGTGAAGAGACCGGGAGGCCCTACAATGAGCAGTTCTTC. It specifies CASSEETGRPYNEQFF.

This CDR3 reads CASSLALGNEQFF. The CDR3 DNA is TGCGCCAGCAGCCTTGCCCTCGGCAATGAGCAGTTCTTC. The genes are TRBV4-1 and TRBJ2-1, with D unclear. CDR1 is MGHRA, CDR2 YSYEKL, per germline. V shed 4 bases and J shed 6 bases, with 10 bases lying between them. The CDR3 sequence is 13 residues long.

This chain joins TRBV2 and TRBJ2-2; weak D call: TRBD1 (6 bases). The CDR3 is 14 residues long. Looked up from germline, CDR1 is SNHLY and CDR2 is FYNNEI. Between the trimmed V and J ends, which lost 3 bases and 4 bases, there was a span of 9 bases. CDR3 residues: CASSDGQITGELFF. CDR3 DNA sequence: TGTGCCAGCAGTGATGGACAGATCACCGGGGAGCTGTTTTTT.

V and J are TRBV15 and TRBJ2-3, with TRBD1 matching 9 bases. V lost 1 base, J lost 1 base, and 6 bases stayed unmatched. Germline V gives CDR1 LNHNV, CDR2 YYDKDF (reference sequence). CDR3 length: 17 residues. CDR3 region: CATSRGSRDRGTDTQYF. The CDR3 DNA reads as TGTGCCACCAGCAGAGGTTCGAGGGACAGGGGCACAGATACGCAGTATTTT. Complete variable domain (other parts from reference TRBV15 and TRBJ2-3): DAMVIQNPRYQVTQFGKPVTLSCSQTLNHNVMYWYQQKSSQAPKLLFHYYDKDFNNEADTPDNFQSRRPNTSFCFLDIRSPGLGDTAMYLCATSRGSRDRGTDTQYFGPGTRLTVL.

This clone is labeled medium-sized. The genes are TRBV4-3 and TRBJ2-1; D gene uncertain. CDR3 size: 15 residues. V lost 4 bases, J lost 0 bases, and 10 bases lay in between. Germline CDR1 is LGHNA and CDR2 is YSLEER. This CDR3 reads CASSRHASSYNEQFF. For the CDR3, the DNA is TGCGCCAGCAGCCGGCACGCTAGCTCCTACAATGAGCAGTTCTTC.

The V call is TRBV28, the J call TRBJ2-1, with TRBD2 matching over 9 bases. CDR1 and CDR2 (germline): MDHEN, SYDVKM. V was clipped by 7 bases and J by 1 base; unmatched bases: 5. The CDR3 runs 15 residues. Written as DNA, the CDR3 is TGTGCCAGCACCGCAAGCGGGGGGTCCTACAATGAGCAGTTCTTC. Protein product: CASTASGGSYNEQFF.

V gene TRBV19 combines with J gene TRBJ2-3; TRBD1 is a possible D gene (5 bases). Germline CDR1 is LNHDA and CDR2 is SQIVND (reference sequence). Trimming pared 3 bases from V and 2 bases from J, leaving 12 bases between. The CDR3 consists of 15 residues. CDR3 amino acids: CASSIIDRSTDTQYF. The CDR3 DNA reads as TGTGCCAGTAGTATTATAGACAGATCCACAGATACGCAGTATTTT. Full variable domain (missing parts from reference TRBV19 and TRBJ2-3): DGGITQSPKYLFRKEGQNVTLSCEQNLNHDAMYWYRQDPGQGLRLIYYSQIVNDFQKGDIAEGYSVSREKKESFPLTVTSAQKNPTAFYLCASSIIDRSTDTQYFGPGTRLTVL.

The chain uses TRBV2 and TRBJ2-1; 13 positions agree with TRBD2. The CDR3 is 14 amino acids. With 8 bases clipped from V and 7 bases from J, the junction kept 5 bases outside the gene matches. CDR1 SNHLY and CDR2 FYNNEI come from the germline V gene. DNA of the CDR3: TGTGCCAGCCCACTAGCGGGAGGGCAGAATGAGCAGTTCTTC. This encodes CASPLAGGQNEQFF.

The chain links TRBV6-1 to TRBJ2-7; 13 nucleotides match TRBD2. CDR1 and CDR2 (germline): MNHNS, SASEGT. With 0 bases clipped from V and 3 bases from J, the junction kept 5 bases outside the gene matches. CDR3 length equals 17 residues. The CDR3 reads CASSEAGTSGVLYEQYF. For the CDR3, the DNA is TGTGCCAGCAGTGAAGCGGGGACTAGCGGGGTTCTCTACGAGCAGTACTTC.

V usage is TRBV7-6 and J usage is TRBJ2-1, with D possibly being TRBD2 (6 bases). The CDR3 covers 15 residues. V was cut by 1 base and J by 4 bases, with 11 bases left in between. Germline V gene data show CDR1 as SGHVS and CDR2 as FNYEAQ. CDR3 sequence: CASSLDGGEYNEQFF. The CDR3 bases are TGTGCCAGCAGCTTAGACGGGGGAGAGTACAATGAGCAGTTCTTC.

This clone was found once. The chain combines TRBV9 with TRBJ2-7; weak D call: TRBD2 (5 bases). V was pared by 0 bases and J by 0 bases, with 7 bases between. This CDR3 has 14 residues. The V gene's germline CDR1 is SGDLS and CDR2 YYNGEE. The CDR3 region has the DNA TGTGCCAGCAGCGTAGTCGGGGACTCCTACGAGCAGTACTTC. Protein sequence: CASSVVGDSYEQYF.

J is TRBJ2-1 and V is TRBV6-4; 8 bases are shared with TRBD1. Trimming cost V 3 bases and J 2 bases; bases outside gene matches: 3. Germline V lookup: CDR1 MRHNA, CDR2 SNTAGT. The CDR3 length is 15 residues. The CDR3, as DNA: TGTGCCAGCAGTGAGGAGACAGGGGCCTACAATGAGCAGTTCTTC. It specifies CASSEETGAYNEQFF.

The chain combines TRBV10-3 with TRBJ2-1; 7 nucleotides agree with TRBD2. Trimming at V came to 3 bases and at J to 0 bases, leaving 2 bases not matched to a gene. This CDR3 is built from 15 residues. Germline V CDR1 and CDR2: ENHRY, SYGVKD. In nucleotides, the CDR3 is TGTGCCATCAGTGACGGGGGGAGCTCCTACAATGAGCAGTTCTTC. Residues: CAISDGGSSYNEQFF.

This clone has only one observation. The rearrangement links TRBV5-5 to TRBJ2-7, with D tentatively TRBD1 (5 bases). Between the trimmed V and J ends, which lost 2 bases and 3 bases, there was a span of 9 bases. CDR1 is SGHKS, CDR2 YYEKEE, per germline (reference sequence). This CDR3 is 13 amino acids long. In DNA, the CDR3 is TGTGCCAGCAGCTTAACAGGAAACTACGAGCAGTACTTC. Protein product: CASSLTGNYEQYF.

V usage is TRBV2 and J usage is TRBJ2-3; TRBD2 aligns across 7 bases. CDR1 is SNHLY, CDR2 FYNNEI, per germline. The J segment lost 3 bases and the V segment lost 5 bases, leaving 14 bases of the junction unmatched. The CDR3 runs 17 residues. As DNA, the CDR3 is TGTGCCAGCAGTCCCTTTAGGGGCGGGAGTGTGACAGATACGCAGTATTTT. This codes for CASSPFRGGSVTDTQYF.

The chain links TRBV7-2 to TRBJ2-7; 7 nucleotides agree with TRBD1. The CDR3 runs 13 residues. Trimming at V came to 6 bases and at J to 7 bases, leaving 9 bases not matched to a gene. Looked up from germline, CDR1 is SGHTA and CDR2 is FQGNSA. The CDR3 sequence: CASRPTGVREQYF. CDR3 coding DNA: TGTGCCAGCAGACCTACAGGGGTACGAGAGCAGTACTTC.

Here the CDR3 reads CASSWDSNTYEQYF. In nucleotides, the CDR3 is TGCGCCAGCAGCTGGGACAGCAACACCTACGAGCAGTACTTC. V usage is TRBV5-1 and J usage is TRBJ2-7, with TRBD1 matching 7 bases. Germline trimming cut 3 bases from V and 2 bases from J; bases unmatched to any gene: 5. The CDR3 has 14 residues. Germline V gene data show CDR1 as SGHRS and CDR2 as YFSETQ.

The genes are TRBV30 and TRBJ1-1; D is unclear. V was cut by 0 bases and J by 6 bases, with 14 bases left in between. The CDR3 extends over 14 amino acids. Germline V gene lookup returns CDR1 GTSNPN and CDR2 SVGIG (reference sequence). The CDR3 sequence: CAWSVGRGASEAFF. The DNA of the CDR3 is TGTGCCTGGAGTGTAGGGCGGGGAGCGTCTGAAGCTTTCTTT.

The chain has TRBV4-2 and TRBJ1-1, with a weak D call TRBD1 (5 bases). The V gene lost 0 bases and the J gene lost 0 bases, with 17 bases spanning the gap. Germline values: CDR1 LGHNA, CDR2 YNFKEQ. This CDR3 spans 18 amino acids. The CDR3 reads CASSQEGEGRGMNTEAFF. The DNA of the CDR3 is TGTGCCAGCAGCCAAGAAGGTGAGGGGAGGGGAATGAACACTGAAGCTTTCTTT.

This clone occurred a few times. The chain employs TRBV19 and TRBJ2-5, with D possibly being TRBD1 (6 bases). This CDR3 has 12 amino acids. CDR1 is LNHDA and CDR2 is SQIVND in the germline V gene (reference sequence). V was shortened by 3 bases and J by 5 bases, with 7 bases between the two germline ends. This CDR3 is CASSIGGETQYF. CDR3 in DNA: TGTGCCAGTAGTATTGGGGGCGAGACCCAGTACTTC.

This clone rates as medium-sized. The chain combines TRBV6-5 with TRBJ2-3; D not certain. Trimming removed 5 bases from V and 4 bases from J, with 10 bases in between. CDR3 length equals 13 residues. CDR1 and CDR2 from the germline V gene are MNHEY and SVGAGI. For the CDR3, the DNA is TGTGCCAGCAGTAAGACTGAGGCAGATACGCAGTATTTT. It is translated as CASSKTEADTQYF.

V usage is TRBV27 and J usage is TRBJ1-5; 8 bases agree with TRBD1. Germline-derived CDR1 and CDR2 are MNHEY and SMNVEV (reference sequence). The CDR3 runs to 14 residues. V trimming: 3 bases; J trimming: 6 bases; junction bases outside the gene matches: 4. Here the CDR3 DNA reads TGTGCCAGCAGTTTCCGGACAGGGACTCAGCCCCAGCATTTT. The encoded protein is CASSFRTGTQPQHF.

This clone has just a few counts. V and J are TRBV14 and TRBJ1-2; TRBD1 might be the D (6 bases). V was trimmed by 0 bases and J by 5 bases, leaving 10 bases between them. The CDR3 has 14 amino acids. Per the germline V gene, CDR1 is SGHDN and CDR2 is FVKESK. The CDR3 nucleotides read TGTGCCAGCAGCCAAGATCGGACAGTTTATGGCTACACCTTC. Amino acids: CASSQDRTVYGYTF.

This rearrangement joins TRBV19 to TRBJ1-5, with D perhaps TRBD1 (6 bases). Germline V CDR1 and CDR2: LNHDA, SQIVND (reference sequence). Trimming pared 0 bases from V and 5 bases from J, leaving 11 bases between. The CDR3 extends over 15 amino acids. CDR3 DNA: TGTGCCAGTAGTATAGAAGGGACACTCGATCAGCCCCAGCATTTT. This sequence encodes CASSIEGTLDQPQHF.